The next 15 T cell receptor beta chains were all read from a single sample in a study of cytomegalovirus exposure and HLA in healthy donors. Both 60 Vbeta primers and 13 Jbeta primers went into the PCR. Only in-frame clones appear in the TCRdb table, and some are missing; sequencing was by immunoSEQ multiplex PCR. The sample yields about 110,000 clones, 65% to 80% seen once. Sequenced material: PBMCs. The source is a woman in her forties or fifties in good health and CMV-seropositive.

This clone appeared a single time. The chain links TRBV6-1 to TRBJ2-3; 9 positions match TRBD2. V was clipped by 6 bases and J by 2 bases; unmatched bases: 6. This CDR3 comprises 15 residues. Germline assignment: CDR1 MNHNS and CDR2 SASEGT. The CDR3 DNA reads TGTGCCAGCAGGAAGCGGGGGGCGGACACAGATACGCAGTATTTT. Its protein product is CASRKRGADTDTQYF.

The chain is built from TRBV7-9 and TRBJ1-5, with D unresolved. V was clipped by 5 bases and J by 7 bases, with 12 bases between them. CDR3 size: 13 residues. Looked up from germline, CDR1 is SEHNR and CDR2 is FQNEAQ (reference sequence). The CDR3 DNA reads as TGTGCCAGCAGCCCGGACCGAGGGCAGCCCCAGCATTTT. It yields the protein CASSPDRGQPQHF.

This clone has more than one count but fewer than ten. This rearrangement joins TRBV6-6 to TRBJ2-7; 7 nucleotides align to TRBD1. The CDR3 extends over 13 amino acids. V gave up 6 bases and J gave up 3 bases; unmatched junction bases: 5. Germline lookup yields CDR1 MNHNY and CDR2 SVGAGI (reference sequence). The CDR3 bases are TGTGCCAGCAGGAGACAGGGCAACTACGAGCAGTACTTC. This encodes CASRRQGNYEQYF.

V is TRBV7-2 and J is TRBJ2-3, with D unclear. V dropped 3 bases and J dropped 2 bases, with 12 bases sitting between them. The germline V gene encodes CDR1 SGHTA and CDR2 FQGNSA. The CDR3 covers 15 residues. Here the CDR3 DNA reads TGTGCCAGCAGCTTGAATATGCGGTACACAGATACGCAGTATTTT. This codes for CASSLNMRYTDTQYF.

This chain uses TRBV10-3 with TRBJ1-2; 9 bases agree with TRBD1. The CDR3 is made up of 16 amino acids. Germline-derived CDR1 and CDR2 are ENHRY and SYGVKD. The V gene end was trimmed by 0 bases and the J gene end by 4 bases; junction bases not matched to a gene: 6. CDR3 loop: CAISESRDRGIYGYTF. In DNA form, the CDR3 reads TGTGCCATCAGTGAGTCTCGTGACAGGGGGATCTATGGCTACACCTTC.

The rearrangement uses TRBV29-1 and TRBJ1-1; the match to TRBD1 covers 11 bases. Germline V gene sequence: CDR1 SQVTM, CDR2 ANQGSEA. Trimming removed 2 bases from V and 5 bases from J; junction bases left unmatched: 4. The CDR3 has 14 residues. The CDR3 sequence: CSVEYGTGGTEAFF. As DNA, the CDR3 is TGCAGCGTTGAATACGGGACAGGGGGAACTGAAGCTTTCTTT.

This clone was detected once. The rearrangement links TRBV7-9 to TRBJ2-5; no reliable D call. This CDR3 spans 13 amino acids. CDR1 SEHNR and CDR2 FQNEAQ come from the germline V gene (reference sequence). V was trimmed by 2 bases and J by 2 bases, leaving 6 bases between them. Here the CDR3 reads CASSLSQQETQYF. DNA of the CDR3: TGTGCCAGCAGCTTATCGCAGCAAGAGACCCAGTACTTC.

The chain is built from TRBV6-5 and TRBJ1-3; 9 nucleotides agree with TRBD1. With 6 bases clipped from V and 6 bases from J, the junction kept 6 bases outside the gene matches. This CDR3 spans 14 amino acids. Germline V gene sequence: CDR1 MNHEY, CDR2 SVGAGI. The CDR3 protein is CASSPGQGQNTIYF. For the CDR3, the DNA is TGTGCCAGCAGCCCGGGACAGGGACAAAACACCATATATTTT.

The J gene is TRBJ2-5, the V gene TRBV5-4; 7 nucleotides line up with TRBD1. Matching the DNA end better, TRBJ2-7 makes the J call doubtful. This CDR3 region has 17 residues. Germline-derived CDR1 and CDR2 are SGHNT and YYREEE (reference sequence). This CDR3 is CASSPRWDSNTPYEQYF. CDR3 bases: TGTGCCAGCAGCCCTCGATGGGACAGCAACACCCCCTACGAGCAGTACTTC.

The V and J genes are TRBV6-5 and TRBJ2-2; D is possibly TRBD1 (5 bases). V gave up 2 bases and J gave up 6 bases, with 16 bases separating them. The germline CDR1 and CDR2 sequences are MNHEY and SVGAGI. The CDR3 runs 16 residues. As DNA, the CDR3 is TGTGCCAGCAGTTACGCGGACATAATGACAGCCGGGGAGCTGTTTTTT. This gives the protein CASSYADIMTAGELFF.

This clone occurred once. This chain links TRBV7-9 with TRBJ2-7, with D possibly being TRBD2 (5 bases). V lost 5 bases and J lost 5, with 7 bases in between. Germline CDR1 reads SEHNR; CDR2 reads FQNEAQ (reference sequence). CDR3 length equals 11 residues. The CDR3 nucleotides read TGTGCCAGCAGCCTCGGGAACGAGCAGTACTTC. Translating it yields CASSLGNEQYF.

This clone was seen once. V gene TRBV13 combines with J gene TRBJ1-4; D is perhaps TRBD1 (5 bases). In germline, CDR1 is PRHDT, CDR2 FYEKMQ (reference sequence). Between the trimmed V and J ends, which lost 5 bases and 0 bases, there was a span of 10 bases. There are 15 residues in the CDR3. DNA of the CDR3: TGTGCCAGCAGCCATGGGGCCCCAACTAATGAAAAACTGTTTTTT. It translates to CASSHGAPTNEKLFF.

The chain is built from TRBV30 and TRBJ1-1, with TRBD1 matching 11 bases. The CDR3 extends over 15 amino acids. Germline loops: CDR1 GTSNPN, CDR2 SVGIG (reference sequence). Germline trimming cut 3 bases from V and 7 bases from J; bases unmatched to any gene: 10. As DNA, the CDR3 is TGTGCCTGGAGCACAGGGACAGGGGGTTTATTTGAAGCTTTCTTT. Its protein product is CAWSTGTGGLFEAFF.

The chain carries TRBV2 and TRBJ2-7; the match to TRBD2 covers 8 bases. Germline loops: CDR1 SNHLY, CDR2 FYNNEI. After removal of 6 bases from V and 5 bases from J, the junction contained 12 bases not matched to a gene. This CDR3 has 15 residues. CDR3: CASSTSIAGTNEQYF. As DNA, the CDR3 is TGTGCCAGCAGCACATCCATAGCGGGGACAAACGAGCAGTACTTC. The variable domain in full, completed from reference TRBV2 and TRBJ2-7, reads EPEVTQTPSHQVTQMGQEVILRCVPISNHLYFYWYRQILGQKVEFLVSFYNNEISEKSEIFDDQFSVERPDGSNFTLKIRSTKLEDSAMYFCASSTSIAGTNEQYFGPGTRLTVT.

This clone was seen more than once but under ten times. The chain uses TRBV19 and TRBJ1-1; D gene ambiguous. The CDR3 covers 16 residues. Germline V gene sequence: CDR1 LNHDA, CDR2 SQIVND (reference sequence). With 4 bases removed from V and 5 bases from J, the gap between germline ends came to 20 bases. CDR3 loop: CASSRSPAAQRTEAFF. The CDR3 DNA reads TGTGCCAGTAGTAGGTCCCCGGCGGCACAGCGGACTGAAGCTTTCTTT.